Each of the 3 T cell receptor beta chains below was sequenced from the same sample in a study of cytomegalovirus exposure and HLA in healthy donors (dated by TCRdb to the late 2010s). The library was prepared using the immunoSEQ multiplex PCR assay. TCRdb carries this immuneACCESS record with in-frame sequences only. Its versions omit some clonotypes, under half of them owing to an unresolved V gene in the studies checked, with the rest unexplained. Across this sample there are over 200,000 clones, with roughly 83% seen only once. Over 13% of the sample comes from the top ten. The sample taken for sequencing was PBMCs. These receptors were collected from a woman aged 25 to 39 in good health and CMV-seropositive.

The rearrangement links TRBV25-1 to TRBJ1-5, with unresolved D. The V gene's germline CDR1 is MGHDK and CDR2 SYGVNS. V was clipped by 3 bases and J by 0 bases, with 6 bases between them. This CDR3 has 14 residues. CDR3 nucleotide sequence: TGTGCCAGCAGTGACCAGTATAGCAATCAGCCCCAGCATTTT. It is translated as CASSDQYSNQPQHF.

The genes are TRBV7-9 and TRBJ1-1, with D perhaps TRBD1 (6 bases). V lost 0 bases to trimming and J lost 8 bases, with 10 bases between them. The CDR3 contains 13 residues. CDR1 is SEHNR and CDR2 is FQNEAQ in the germline V gene (reference sequence). CDR3 nucleotides: TGTGCCAGCAGCTTAGCGGACAGAGGGGAAGCTTTCTTT. Translation: CASSLADRGEAFF. Full variable domain (missing parts from reference TRBV7-9 and TRBJ1-1): DTGVSQNPRHKITKRGQNVTFRCDPISEHNRLYWYRQTLGQGPEFLTYFQNEAQLEKSRLLSDRFSAERPKGSFSTLEIQRTEQGDSAMYLCASSLADRGEAFFGQGTRLTVV.

This clone has a count of ten or more. The chain has TRBV5-6 and TRBJ1-5; D might be TRBD1 (6 bases). Germline CDR1 is SGHDT and CDR2 is YYEEEE. V lost 3 bases and J lost 1, with 17 bases in between. CDR3 length: 17 residues. CDR3 amino acids: CASSYRGGAGSNQPQHF. The CDR3, as DNA: TGTGCCAGCAGCTATCGTGGGGGGGCCGGGAGCAATCAGCCCCAGCATTTT.